This paragraph reports one T cell receptor (beta chain). Its antigen is not identified. Donor samples were obtained from healthy Caucasian individuals from Russia, aged about 6 to 100. CDR1 and CDR2 from the germline V gene are ENHRY and SYGVKD. Trimming took off 0 bases at V and 7 bases at J, with 7 bases between the two ends. The CDR3 length is 14 residues. Then a second PCR, running about 6 to 12 cycles, was carried out with a sample-barcoded 5' primer and a J-beta primer mix. TCRdb redid the calling of the 5' RACE reads with MiXCR, one entry per CDR3 protein. The data contain 650,000 or so distinct CDR3 sequences, 40% to 65% of them seen just once; the ten biggest clones take up 13%. The data are from a study of blood T cells in healthy people across ages. Overall study findings and caveats: Naive and antigen-experienced cells were not separated, limiting conclusive comparison.

This chain joins TRBV10-3 and TRBJ1-6; D remains ambiguous. This sequence was found in a woman aged 80 or over in good health. Input material: blood. The CDR3 loop reads CAISESEENSPLHF. The CDR3 nucleotides read TGTGCCATCAGTGAGTCGGAGGAGAATTCACCCCTCCACTTT.